The 28 T cell receptor beta chains in this list originate from one sample, sequenced in a study of a mutant IDH1 vaccine in newly diagnosed glioma. Sequencing was performed with immunoSEQ multiplex PCR; in TCRdb, only in-frame clones are kept and a portion is missing. This sample carries about 96,000 clones, over 75% of them seen once, and the ten largest clones take 6% to 8%. Time point noted: baseline, week 1 (first vaccination visit). Specified treatment: pre-vaccination baseline after standard-of-care therapy. Here the sequenced sample was PBMCs, taken from a glioma patient treated with radiotherapy, temozolomide or both. These receptors originate from a man in his forties or fifties with glioma.

This CDR3 is CASGFTGTGDRNTEAFF. The DNA for the CDR3 is TGTGCTAGTGGTTTCACCGGGACAGGGGACCGGAACACTGAAGCTTTCTTT. The chain combines TRBV12-5 with TRBJ1-1; 10 bases are a match to TRBD1. The ends lost 3 bases at V and 1 base at J; junction bases unmatched: 8. Germline CDR1 LGHNT, CDR2 FRNRAP. This CDR3 is built from 17 residues.

The chain combines TRBV19 with TRBJ2-1; D not resolved. V was shortened by 5 bases and J by 8 bases, with 10 bases between the two germline ends. The germline CDR1 and CDR2 sequences are LNHDA and SQIVND (reference sequence). There are 12 residues in the CDR3. CDR3 region: CASSRLQDEQFF. CDR3 DNA sequence: TGTGCCAGTAGTCGCCTGCAGGATGAGCAGTTCTTC.

The sample holds a few counts of this clone. The rearrangement joins TRBV15 to TRBJ2-5, with 12 bases matching TRBD2. CDR3 length equals 16 residues. The germline V gene encodes CDR1 LNHNV and CDR2 YYDKDF (reference sequence). The V and J ends lost 0 bases and 8 bases, in that order; junction bases with no gene match: 7. The CDR3 bases are TGTGCCACCAGCAGAGACGTTTCGACTAGCGGGAGAACCCAGTACTTC. This translates into CATSRDVSTSGRTQYF.

The gene calls are TRBV7-2 and TRBJ1-4, with 8 bases fitting TRBD1. The CDR3 is made up of 16 amino acids. The V segment lost 1 base and the J segment 3 bases; nucleotides outside the gene matches: 4. CDR1 is SGHTA, CDR2 FQGNSA, per germline. The CDR3 reads CASSLGGQGSNEKLFF. CDR3 coding DNA: TGTGCCAGCAGCTTAGGCGGACAGGGTTCTAATGAAAAACTGTTTTTT.

The chain employs TRBV7-9 and TRBJ1-1; D not certain. Germline CDR1 reads SEHNR; CDR2 reads FQNEAQ (reference sequence). The CDR3 covers 13 residues. V was trimmed by 5 bases and J by 5 bases, leaving 12 bases between them. The CDR3, as DNA: TGTGCCAGCAGCCCCATTAGTACGACTGAAGCTTTCTTT. Translating gives CASSPISTTEAFF.

J is TRBJ2-2 and V is TRBV19; D perhaps matches TRBD1 (6 bases). The CDR3 has 15 amino acids. The V end lost 3 bases, the J end lost 4 bases, and 12 bases lay between the germline ends. CDR1 is LNHDA, CDR2 SQIVND, per germline (reference sequence). Here the CDR3 DNA reads TGTGCCAGTAGTATCCCAGGGGTGGGCACCGGGGAGCTGTTTTTT. Amino acids: CASSIPGVGTGELFF.

The chain is built from TRBV10-1 and TRBJ2-3, with D maybe TRBD2 (6 bases). CDR1 is WNHNN, CDR2 SYGVQD, per germline (reference sequence). V shed 8 bases and J shed 0 bases, with 15 bases lying between them. CDR3 size: 15 residues. The CDR3 DNA reads TGCGCCAGCGGAGGGTCGAGCTCTAGCACAGATACGCAGTATTTT. Translating gives CASGGSSSSTDTQYF.

The V gene is TRBV15, the J gene TRBJ2-5; TRBD1 matches 7 bases. The CDR3 covers 16 residues. The germline CDR1 and CDR2 sequences are LNHNV and YYDKDF (reference sequence). V shed 0 bases, J shed 2 bases, and the junction held 6 bases outside the gene matches. Here the CDR3 reads CATSRDLTGVQETQYF. CDR3 in DNA: TGTGCCACCAGCAGAGATCTTACAGGGGTACAAGAGACCCAGTACTTC. Full variable domain (rest looked up from reference TRBV15 and TRBJ2-5): DAMVIQNPRYQVTQFGKPVTLSCSQTLNHNVMYWYQQKSSQAPKLLFHYYDKDFNNEADTPDNFQSRRPNTSFCFLDIRSPGLGDTAMYLCATSRDLTGVQETQYFGPGTRLLVL.

The sample holds one count of this clone. J is TRBJ2-5 and V is TRBV5-6; 7 bases are a match to TRBD1. This CDR3 contains 13 residues. Germline CDR1 reads SGHDT; CDR2 reads YYEEEE. The V segment lost 5 bases and the J segment 7 bases; nucleotides outside the gene matches: 8. For the CDR3, the DNA is TGTGCCAGCAGGCAGGGACAGCGAGTGACCCAGTACTTC. Protein sequence: CASRQGQRVTQYF.

The V and J genes are TRBV7-2 and TRBJ1-5, with TRBD1 matching over 11 bases. Losses at the gene ends were 4 bases for V and 5 bases for J; bases not matched to a gene: 4. Germline-derived CDR1 and CDR2 are SGHTA and FQGNSA. This CDR3 spans 15 amino acids. The CDR3 loop is CASSYGTGGYQPQHF. CDR3 nucleotide sequence: TGTGCCAGCAGCTACGGGACAGGGGGGTATCAGCCCCAGCATTTT.

This chain links TRBV13 with TRBJ2-7; D possibly matches TRBD1 or TRBD2 (5 bases each). Germline V gene data show CDR1 as PRHDT and CDR2 as FYEKMQ (reference sequence). The CDR3 loop spans 15 amino acids. Trimming took 1 base from V and 5 from J, leaving 15 bases between them. The CDR3 is CASSLVPTGRHEQYF. CDR3 sequence (DNA): TGTGCCAGCAGCTTAGTCCCCACGGGGCGACACGAGCAGTACTTC.

CDR3 bases: TGTGCCACACGCCAAGGGATTGGTGGCGCTGGGGCCAACGTCCTGACTTTC. Protein sequence: CATRQGIGGAGANVLTF. The J gene is TRBJ2-6, the V gene TRBV19; D gene ambiguous. The germline V gene encodes CDR1 LNHDA and CDR2 SQIVND (reference sequence). The CDR3 contains 17 residues. V gave up 10 bases and J gave up 2 bases, with 21 bases separating them.

The CDR3 bases are TGTGCCAGCAGTTCCCTAACACGTAACTCCTACGAGCAGTACTTC. This sequence encodes CASSSLTRNSYEQYF. The chain has TRBV27 and TRBJ2-7; D gene unclear. The CDR3 has 15 amino acids. V was shortened by 4 bases and J by 0 bases, with 13 bases between the two germline ends. Germline loops: CDR1 MNHEY, CDR2 SMNVEV (reference sequence).

This sequence joins TRBV14 and TRBJ2-2; 7 bases align to TRBD2. This CDR3 region has 14 residues. Germline lookup yields CDR1 SGHDN and CDR2 FVKESK. V was pared by 3 bases and J by 6 bases, with 4 bases of the junction left unmatched. CDR3 coding DNA: TGTGCCAGCAGCCAGGCGGGAGTCGCCGGGGAGCTGTTTTTT. Translation: CASSQAGVAGELFF.

The chain recombines TRBV5-6 with TRBJ2-4; maybe TRBD2 (6 bases). This CDR3 is 15 amino acids long. V lost 2 bases, J lost 3 bases, and 12 bases lay in between. Germline loops: CDR1 SGHDT, CDR2 YYEEEE. This CDR3 reads CASSFPRGNKNIQYF. CDR3 sequence (DNA): TGTGCCAGCAGCTTCCCTCGGGGGAACAAAAACATTCAGTACTTC. Complete variable domain (other parts from reference TRBV5-6 and TRBJ2-4): DAGVTQSPTHLIKTRGQQVTLRCSPKSGHDTVSWYQQALGQGPQFIFQYYEEEERQRGNFPDRFSGHQFPNYSSELNVNALLLGDSALYLCASSFPRGNKNIQYFGAGTRLSVL.

V usage is TRBV10-3 and J usage is TRBJ2-3; 10 bases line up with TRBD1. Per germline, CDR1 ENHRY and CDR2 SYGVKD. Trimming at V came to 6 bases and at J to 3 bases, leaving 15 bases not matched to a gene. The CDR3 totals 18 residues. The CDR3: CAIRDQGTGVPRTDTQYF. The CDR3 nucleotides read TGTGCCATCAGAGACCAGGGGACAGGGGTGCCGAGGACAGATACGCAGTATTTT.

The chain employs TRBV6-5 and TRBJ1-1; D is undetermined. Looked up from germline, CDR1 is MNHEY and CDR2 is SVGAGI. V lost 7 bases, J lost 1 base, and 10 bases lay in between. This CDR3 spans 13 amino acids. This CDR3 reads CASKRKGNTEAFF. The CDR3 DNA follows: TGTGCCAGCAAGAGGAAGGGGAACACTGAAGCTTTCTTT.

This rearrangement joins TRBV11-2 to TRBJ2-3, with 10 bases lining up with TRBD1. With 1 base clipped from V and 2 bases from J, the junction kept 12 bases outside the gene matches. Germline CDR1 reads SGHAT; CDR2 reads FQNNGV. The CDR3 totals 19 residues. CDR3 protein: CASSLAGDRGSFDTDTQYF. CDR3 sequence (DNA): TGTGCCAGCAGCTTAGCAGGGGACAGGGGAAGTTTCGACACAGATACGCAGTATTTT.

The V call is TRBV10-2, the J call TRBJ1-5, with D perhaps matching TRBD1 (6 bases). The CDR3 extends over 16 amino acids. CDR1 is WSHSY and CDR2 is SAAADI in the germline V gene. V dropped 3 bases and J dropped 3 bases, with 15 bases sitting between them. The CDR3 loop reads CASSDRDTANNQPQHF. The CDR3 DNA follows: TGCGCCAGCAGTGATAGGGACACTGCTAACAATCAGCCCCAGCATTTT.

The chain carries TRBV6-1 and TRBJ1-4; D possibly corresponds to TRBD1 (5 bases). The CDR3 contains 16 residues. V was cut by 3 bases and J by 10 bases, with 21 bases left in between. Germline CDR1 and CDR2: MNHNS and SASEGT. In nucleotides, the CDR3 is TGTGCCAGCAGTGATAGCCAGGGAGCCGTCTGGGGAAAACTGTTTTTT. Protein product: CASSDSQGAVWGKLFF.

The chain has TRBV5-1 and TRBJ2-3; 10 nucleotides agree with TRBD2. Germline V gene sequence: CDR1 SGHRS, CDR2 YFSETQ. Trimming at V came to 4 bases and at J to 2 bases, leaving 4 bases not matched to a gene. This CDR3 comprises 15 residues. CDR3: CASSKLAGSTDTQYF. The CDR3 DNA reads TGCGCCAGCAGCAAACTAGCGGGGTCCACAGATACGCAGTATTTT.

The chain uses TRBV6-1 and TRBJ2-2; D is possibly TRBD1 (7 bases). CDR3 length: 14 amino acids. Germline-derived CDR1 and CDR2 are MNHNS and SASEGT. Trimming pared 6 bases from V and 2 bases from J, leaving 10 bases between. CDR3 in DNA: TGTGCCAGCAGGCGGGACAGTAACACCGGGGAGCTGTTTTTT. Protein sequence: CASRRDSNTGELFF.

This sequence joins TRBV27 and TRBJ2-7; tentative D call: TRBD1 (5 bases). The CDR3 is 13 amino acids. Germline V CDR1 and CDR2: MNHEY, SMNVEV (reference sequence). V was pared by 6 bases and J by 3 bases, with 12 bases between. The CDR3 protein is CASRKGRIYEQYF. The CDR3 DNA reads as TGTGCCAGCAGGAAGGGGCGTATCTACGAGCAGTACTTC.

As DNA, the CDR3 is TGCGCCAGCAGCTTGTCTGTGACACCAAATAATTCACCCCTCCACTTT. Protein: CASSLSVTPNNSPLHF. This chain uses TRBV5-1 with TRBJ1-6; D remains unclear. The CDR3 covers 16 residues. V dropped 1 base and J dropped 5 bases, with 13 bases sitting between them. Germline V gene data show CDR1 as SGHRS and CDR2 as YFSETQ.

J is TRBJ1-1 and V is TRBV5-6; perhaps TRBD1 as D (5 bases). Germline V gene data show CDR1 as SGHDT and CDR2 as YYEEEE. Trimming removed 0 bases from V and 3 bases from J, with 18 bases in between. This CDR3 contains 17 residues. CDR3 nucleotide sequence: TGTGCCAGCAGCTTGGGGGAGGTGAGGAGGGGAGACACTGAAGCTTTCTTT. Translating gives CASSLGEVRRGDTEAFF.

Of note for this clone: The same CDR3 arises from other DNA sequences in this sample as well. This rearrangement joins TRBV5-1 to TRBJ2-7; a weak D match, TRBD2 (5 bases). V was clipped by 3 bases and J by 4 bases, with 5 bases between them. The CDR3 loop spans 11 amino acids. Germline V gene sequence: CDR1 SGHRS, CDR2 YFSETQ. The CDR3 spells CASSSGYEQYF. The CDR3 coding sequence is TGCGCCAGCAGCTCGGGGTACGAGCAGTACTTC.

The J gene is TRBJ2-6, the V gene TRBV2; no reliable D call. The CDR3 is 15 residues long. Germline CDR1 and CDR2: SNHLY and FYNNEI. V was shortened by 4 bases and J by 0 bases, with 7 bases between the two germline ends. CDR3 DNA sequence: TGTGCCAGCAGTGGTTCTGTCTCTGGGGCCAACGTCCTGACTTTC. Amino acid sequence: CASSGSVSGANVLTF.

The V gene is TRBV4-3, the J gene TRBJ2-7, with TRBD2 matching 9 bases. The J segment lost 4 bases and the V segment lost 0 bases, leaving 10 bases of the junction unmatched. This CDR3 has 17 amino acids. In germline, CDR1 is LGHNA, CDR2 YSLEER. The CDR3 protein is CASSQELGPAGGYEQYF. CDR3 coding DNA: TGCGCCAGCAGCCAAGAATTGGGTCCAGCGGGAGGTTACGAGCAGTACTTC.